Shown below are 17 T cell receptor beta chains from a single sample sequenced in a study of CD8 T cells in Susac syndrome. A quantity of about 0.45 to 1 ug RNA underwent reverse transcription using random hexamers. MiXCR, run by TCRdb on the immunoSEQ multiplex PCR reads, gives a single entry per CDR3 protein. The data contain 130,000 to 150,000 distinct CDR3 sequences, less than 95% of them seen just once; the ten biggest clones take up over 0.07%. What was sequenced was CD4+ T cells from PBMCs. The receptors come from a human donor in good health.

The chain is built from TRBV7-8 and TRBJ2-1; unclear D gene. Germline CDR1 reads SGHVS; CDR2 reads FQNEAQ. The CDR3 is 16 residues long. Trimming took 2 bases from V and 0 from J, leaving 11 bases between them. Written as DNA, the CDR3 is TGTGCCAGCAGCTTAAGGCGGATCAGCTCCTACAATGAGCAGTTCTTC. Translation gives CASSLRRISSYNEQFF. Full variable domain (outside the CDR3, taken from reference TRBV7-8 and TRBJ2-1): GAGVSQSPRYKVAKRGQDVALRCDPISGHVSLFWYQQALGQGPEFLTYFQNEAQLDKSGLPSDRFFAERPEGSVSTLKIQRTQQEDSAVYLCASSLRRISSYNEQFFGPGTRLTVL.

The CDR3 sequence: CASSLDTDAYGYTF. CDR3 nucleotide sequence: TGCGCCAGCAGCTTGGATACAGACGCCTATGGCTACACCTTC. The V call is TRBV5-1, the J call TRBJ1-2; D gene uncertain. The V gene lost 0 bases and the J gene lost 4 bases, with 10 bases spanning the gap. The length of the CDR3 is 14 residues. Per the germline V gene, CDR1 is SGHRS and CDR2 is YFSETQ.

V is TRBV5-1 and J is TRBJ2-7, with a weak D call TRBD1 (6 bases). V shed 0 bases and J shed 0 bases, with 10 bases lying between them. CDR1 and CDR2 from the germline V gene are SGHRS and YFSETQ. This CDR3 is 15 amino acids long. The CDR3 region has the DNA TGCGCCAGCAGCTTGGGACAGGCAAACTCCTACGAGCAGTACTTC. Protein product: CASSLGQANSYEQYF. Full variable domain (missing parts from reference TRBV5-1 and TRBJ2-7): KAGVTQTPRYLIKTRGQQVTLSCSPISGHRSVSWYQQTPGQGLQFLFEYFSETQRNKGNFPGRFSGRQFSNSRSEMNVSTLELGDSALYLCASSLGQANSYEQYFGPGTRLTVT.

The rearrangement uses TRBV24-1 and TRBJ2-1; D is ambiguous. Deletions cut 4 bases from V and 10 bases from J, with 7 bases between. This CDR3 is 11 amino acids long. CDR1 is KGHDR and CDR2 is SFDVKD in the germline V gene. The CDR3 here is CATSELGEQFF. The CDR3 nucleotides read TGTGCCACCAGTGAGCTAGGGGAGCAGTTCTTC.

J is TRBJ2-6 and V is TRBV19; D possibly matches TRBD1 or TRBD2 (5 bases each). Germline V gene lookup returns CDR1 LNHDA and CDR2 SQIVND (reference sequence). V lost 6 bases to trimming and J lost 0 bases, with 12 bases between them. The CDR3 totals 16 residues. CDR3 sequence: CASRPGRSSGANVLTF. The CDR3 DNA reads TGTGCCAGTAGACCGGGACGGAGCTCTGGGGCCAACGTCCTGACTTTC.

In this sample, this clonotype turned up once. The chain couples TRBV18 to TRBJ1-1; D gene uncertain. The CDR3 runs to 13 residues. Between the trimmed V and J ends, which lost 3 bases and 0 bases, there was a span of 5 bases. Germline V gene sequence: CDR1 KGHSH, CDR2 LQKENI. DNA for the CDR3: TGTGCCAGCTCACCGAAGATGAACACTGAAGCTTTCTTT. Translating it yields CASSPKMNTEAFF. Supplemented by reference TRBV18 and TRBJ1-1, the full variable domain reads NAGVMQNPRHLVRRRGQEARLRCSPMKGHSHVYWYRQLPEEGLKFMVYLQKENIIDESGMPKERFSAEFPKEGPSILRIQQVVRGDSAAYFCASSPKMNTEAFFGQGTRLTVV.

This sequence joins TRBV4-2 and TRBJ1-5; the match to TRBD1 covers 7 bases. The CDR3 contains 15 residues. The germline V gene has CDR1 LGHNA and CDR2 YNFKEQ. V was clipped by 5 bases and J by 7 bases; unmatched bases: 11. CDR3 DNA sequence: TGTGCCAGCAGCAAGGGGGCAGGGATCGACCAGCCCCAGCATTTT. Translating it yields CASSKGAGIDQPQHF.

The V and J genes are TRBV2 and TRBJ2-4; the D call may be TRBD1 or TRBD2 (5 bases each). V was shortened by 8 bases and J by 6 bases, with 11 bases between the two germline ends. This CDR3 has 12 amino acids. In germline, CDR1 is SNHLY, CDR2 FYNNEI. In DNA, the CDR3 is TGTGCCAGCGCTGGGACGAGAAACATTCAGTACTTC. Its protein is CASAGTRNIQYF.

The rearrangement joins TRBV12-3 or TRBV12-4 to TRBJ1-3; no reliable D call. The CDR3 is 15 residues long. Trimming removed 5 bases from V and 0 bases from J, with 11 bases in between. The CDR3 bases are TGTGCCAGCAGTCCTGGTCGTCACTCTGGAAACACCATATATTTT. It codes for CASSPGRHSGNTIYF.

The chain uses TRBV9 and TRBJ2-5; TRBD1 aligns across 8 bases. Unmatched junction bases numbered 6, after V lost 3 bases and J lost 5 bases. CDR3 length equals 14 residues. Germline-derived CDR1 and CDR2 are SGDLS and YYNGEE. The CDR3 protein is CASSATGGYETQYF. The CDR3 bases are TGTGCCAGCAGCGCAACAGGGGGATACGAGACCCAGTACTTC.

The DNA of the CDR3 is TGCAGTGCCGTAGAGGACAGGGTAGGGAGGCAGTACTTC. Its protein product is CSAVEDRVGRQYF. The rearrangement joins TRBV20-1 to TRBJ2-7, with 8 positions matching TRBD1. The germline gives CDR1 DFQATT, CDR2 SNEGSKA (reference sequence). This CDR3 region has 13 residues. V lost 6 bases, J lost 9 bases, and 13 bases stayed unmatched.

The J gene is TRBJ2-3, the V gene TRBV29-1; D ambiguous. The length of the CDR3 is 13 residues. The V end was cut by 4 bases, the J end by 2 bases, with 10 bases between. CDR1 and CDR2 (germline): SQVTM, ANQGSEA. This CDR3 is CSVGWRLTDTQYF. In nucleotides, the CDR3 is TGCAGCGTTGGATGGAGACTCACAGATACGCAGTATTTT.

Here the CDR3 reads CASSIAASPLSNQPQHF. The CDR3 region has the DNA TGTGCCAGTAGTATCGCGGCCTCGCCCTTGAGCAATCAGCCCCAGCATTTT. The V and J genes are TRBV19 and TRBJ1-5; D is uncertain. The germline CDR1 and CDR2 sequences are LNHDA and SQIVND (reference sequence). Trimming cost V 3 bases and J 1 base, with 16 bases left between them. The CDR3 sequence is 17 residues long.

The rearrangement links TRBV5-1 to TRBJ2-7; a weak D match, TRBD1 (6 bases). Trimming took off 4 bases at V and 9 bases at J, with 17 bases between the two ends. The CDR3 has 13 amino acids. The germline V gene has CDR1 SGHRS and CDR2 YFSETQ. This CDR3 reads CASSLEQGMGQYF. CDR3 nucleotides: TGCGCCAGCAGCCTCGAACAGGGAATGGGGCAGTACTTC.

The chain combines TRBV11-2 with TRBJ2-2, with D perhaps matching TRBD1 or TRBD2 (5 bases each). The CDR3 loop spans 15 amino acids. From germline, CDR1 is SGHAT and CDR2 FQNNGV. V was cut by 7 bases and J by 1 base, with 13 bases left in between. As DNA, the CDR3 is TGTGCCAGCATCTCGGGGACGGAGAACACCGGGGAGCTGTTTTTT. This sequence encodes CASISGTENTGELFF.

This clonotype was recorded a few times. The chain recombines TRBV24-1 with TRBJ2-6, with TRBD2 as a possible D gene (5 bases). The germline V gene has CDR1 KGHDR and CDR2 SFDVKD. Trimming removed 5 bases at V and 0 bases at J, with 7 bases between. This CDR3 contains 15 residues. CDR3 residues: CATSAGVSGANVLTF. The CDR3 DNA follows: TGTGCCACCAGTGCCGGGGTCTCTGGGGCCAACGTCCTGACTTTC.

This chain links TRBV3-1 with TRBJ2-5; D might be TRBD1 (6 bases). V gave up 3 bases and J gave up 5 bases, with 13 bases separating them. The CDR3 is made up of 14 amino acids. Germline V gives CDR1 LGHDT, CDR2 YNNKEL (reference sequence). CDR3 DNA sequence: TGTGCCAGCAGCCAGCTCAGGGGTGGGGAGACCCAGTACTTC. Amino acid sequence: CASSQLRGGETQYF.